This passage covers 14 T cell receptor beta chains from one sample sequenced in a study of shared clonotypes between healthy human individuals. Here immunoSEQ multiplex PCR was the method, and the copy in TCRdb shows in-frame clones only, minus some. The table has about 2 million clones, about 95% seen once. Naive CD8 cells, CD45RO-negative and positively selected for CCR7, excluded terminally differentiated effector memory CD45RA+ cells. The sample comprised naive CD8+ T cells sorted from blood. The receptors come from a man younger than 35 in good health.

The genes are TRBV6-6 and TRBJ2-7; D is perhaps TRBD1 (6 bases). This CDR3 has 12 amino acids. V lost 8 bases and J lost 6, with 14 bases in between. CDR1 and CDR2 (germline): MNHNY, SVGAGI (reference sequence). Here the CDR3 reads CASRDTDIEQYF. CDR3 in DNA: TGTGCCAGCCGGGACACGGACATCGAGCAGTACTTC.

This chain uses TRBV5-8 with TRBJ2-5; unclear D gene. The CDR3 length is 12 residues. Germline V CDR1 and CDR2: SGHTS, YDEGEE. The V end lost 0 bases, the J end lost 7 bases, and 7 bases lay between the germline ends. DNA for the CDR3: TGTGCCAGCAGCTTGGGACTGCCGACCCAGTACTTC. Its translation is CASSLGLPTQYF.

This chain connects TRBV23-1 to TRBJ1-1; D unresolved. TRBV23-1 counts as an open reading frame of uncertain function. The V gene lost 3 bases and the J gene lost 1 base, with 12 bases spanning the gap. There are 15 residues in the CDR3. The CDR3 reads CASSHRRAGNTEAFF. As DNA, the CDR3 is TGCGCCAGCAGTCACAGGAGGGCCGGGAACACTGAAGCTTTCTTT.

This clone has just one count. The chain is built from TRBV27 and TRBJ1-1, with 7 bases identical to TRBD1. V trimming: 7 bases; J trimming: 6 bases; junction bases outside the gene matches: 2. Looked up from germline, CDR1 is MNHEY and CDR2 is SMNVEV (reference sequence). The CDR3 is 11 amino acids. The CDR3 here is CASTQGSEAFF. CDR3 nucleotide sequence: TGTGCCAGCACACAGGGGTCTGAAGCTTTCTTT.

The chain employs TRBV2 and TRBJ1-5; D remains ambiguous. Trimming stripped 4 bases from V and 0 bases from J, with 16 bases between. Germline lookup yields CDR1 SNHLY and CDR2 FYNNEI. The CDR3 extends over 17 amino acids. The CDR3 protein is CASSVGAKGSSNQPQHF. DNA of the CDR3: TGTGCCAGCAGTGTTGGCGCCAAAGGTTCTAGCAATCAGCCCCAGCATTTT.

V is TRBV5-1 and J is TRBJ2-5; the match to TRBD2 covers 9 bases. The trim removed 1 base at V and 3 bases at J, leaving 4 bases unmatched. This CDR3 spans 15 amino acids. Germline-derived CDR1 and CDR2 are SGHRS and YFSETQ. The CDR3 DNA is TGCGCCAGCAGCTTGAGCGGGGGGTCTAAAGAGACCCAGTACTTC. It translates to CASSLSGGSKETQYF.

The V and J genes are TRBV5-6 and TRBJ1-2, with D perhaps matching TRBD1 (6 bases). Trimming took off 4 bases at V and 4 bases at J, with 17 bases between the two ends. This CDR3 region has 15 residues. Per the germline V gene, CDR1 is SGHDT and CDR2 is YYEEEE. The CDR3 DNA sequence: TGTGCCAGCAGCCTGGAGGGGGTGTCCAGCTATGGCTACACCTTC. Encoded protein: CASSLEGVSSYGYTF.

This CDR3 reads CATVDSGGEQYF. The CDR3 DNA reads TGTGCCACTGTCGATTCAGGGGGTGAGCAGTACTTC. This chain joins TRBV2 and TRBJ2-7; 7 bases map to TRBD1. The V gene's germline CDR1 is SNHLY and CDR2 FYNNEI. The CDR3 spans 12 residues. With 10 bases clipped from V and 7 bases from J, the junction kept 10 bases outside the gene matches.

The chain combines TRBV30 with TRBJ1-2, with D unclear. This CDR3 contains 13 residues. Between the trimmed V and J ends, which lost 0 bases and 5 bases, there was a span of 10 bases. Germline lookup yields CDR1 GTSNPN and CDR2 SVGIG (reference sequence). The CDR3: CAWSVGQFYGYTF. For the CDR3, the DNA is TGTGCCTGGAGTGTTGGGCAGTTTTATGGCTACACCTTC.

The chain employs TRBV11-2 and TRBJ2-7; 7 bases are shared with TRBD1. With 4 bases clipped from V and 2 bases from J, the junction kept 2 bases outside the gene matches. There are 13 residues in the CDR3. Germline V gene sequence: CDR1 SGHAT, CDR2 FQNNGV. The CDR3 here is CASSWDRTYEQYF. CDR3 sequence (DNA): TGTGCCAGCAGCTGGGACAGAACCTACGAGCAGTACTTC. Full variable domain (rest looked up from reference TRBV11-2 and TRBJ2-7): EAGVAQSPRYKIIEKRQSVAFWCNPISGHATLYWYQQILGQGPKLLIQFQNNGVVDDSQLPKDRFSAERLKGVDSTLKIQPAKLEDSAVYLCASSWDRTYEQYFGPGTRLTVT.

As for this clone: The sample carries other DNA sequences with the same CDR3. The chain links TRBV9 to TRBJ1-4; D gene uncertain. The CDR3 loop spans 14 amino acids. Germline CDR1 and CDR2: SGDLS and YYNGEE. With 0 bases removed from V and 2 bases from J, the gap between germline ends came to 5 bases. This CDR3 reads CASSVEGTNEKLFF. The CDR3 coding sequence is TGTGCCAGCAGCGTAGAAGGTACTAATGAAAAACTGTTTTTT.

V gene TRBV7-9 combines with J gene TRBJ2-2; no firm D call. V dropped 5 bases and J dropped 9 bases, with 7 bases sitting between them. This CDR3 has 11 residues. Germline CDR1 and CDR2: SEHNR and FQNEAQ (reference sequence). The CDR3 sequence: CASSQLRELFF. The CDR3 DNA sequence: TGTGCCAGCAGCCAACTCCGGGAGCTGTTTTTT.

This sequence joins TRBV2 and TRBJ1-3; a possible D gene is TRBD1 (6 bases). This CDR3 has 15 residues. Germline CDR1 SNHLY, CDR2 FYNNEI. The V gene lost 8 bases and the J gene lost 0 bases, with 14 bases spanning the gap. The CDR3, as DNA: TGTGCCAGCCGGGACATTAGCTACTCTGGAAACACCATATATTTT. Protein product: CASRDISYSGNTIYF.

This clone was recorded only once. The gene calls are TRBV6-1 and TRBJ2-3, with TRBD1 as a possible D gene (5 bases). V lost 6 bases and J lost 1, with 8 bases in between. Germline CDR1 reads MNHNS; CDR2 reads SASEGT. The CDR3 has 13 amino acids. In nucleotides, the CDR3 is TGTGCCAGCAGGACAGTGGGCACAGATACGCAGTATTTT. Amino acid sequence: CASRTVGTDTQYF.